This T cell receptor beta chain was identified in a study of cytomegalovirus exposure and HLA in healthy donors. Whole-study findings and limits: Upon later analysis, TCR association rates were observed to vary by HLA locus, being highest for DRB1 and lowest for HLA-C.

Worth noting for this clone: The antigen remains unidentified.

The CDR3 is 13 residues long. Germline CDR1 SGHNT, CDR2 YYREEE (reference sequence). V dropped 4 bases and J dropped 5; count of bases not matched to a gene: 5. 13 Jbeta primers and 60 Vbeta primers were used for the PCR. Only in-frame clones appear in the TCRdb table, and some are missing; sequencing was by immunoSEQ multiplex PCR. The data hold about 85,000 clones, with 75% to 90% observed a single time. Input material: PBMCs. This TCR was recovered from a man aged 45-65 years in good health and CMV-seropositive. The chain combines TRBV5-4 with TRBJ2-7; TRBD2 agrees at 8 bases. CDR3 nucleotides: TGTGCCAGCAGCCCGGGGGGGAGTAACGAGCAGTACTTC. This encodes CASSPGGSNEQYF.